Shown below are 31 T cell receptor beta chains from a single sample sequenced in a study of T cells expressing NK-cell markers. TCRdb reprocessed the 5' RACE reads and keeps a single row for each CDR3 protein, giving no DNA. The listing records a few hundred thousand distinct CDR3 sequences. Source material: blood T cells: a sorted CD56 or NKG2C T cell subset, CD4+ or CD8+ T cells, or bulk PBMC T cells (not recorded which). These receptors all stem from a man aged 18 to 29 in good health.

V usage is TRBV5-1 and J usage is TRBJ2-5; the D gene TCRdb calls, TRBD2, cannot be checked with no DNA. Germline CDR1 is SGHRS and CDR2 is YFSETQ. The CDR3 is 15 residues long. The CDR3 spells CASTSLGQRQETQYF.

The CDR3 loop is CASSDSSQRGGDEQFF. The V gene is TRBV6-4, the J gene TRBJ2-1; checking the TCRdb D call of TRBD1 is not possible without DNA. The CDR3 length is 16 residues. CDR1 is MRHNA, CDR2 SNTAGT, per germline.

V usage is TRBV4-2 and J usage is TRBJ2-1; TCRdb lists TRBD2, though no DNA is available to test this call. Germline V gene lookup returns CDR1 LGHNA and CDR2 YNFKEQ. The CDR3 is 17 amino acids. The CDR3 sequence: CASSQEQRVPSYNEQFF.

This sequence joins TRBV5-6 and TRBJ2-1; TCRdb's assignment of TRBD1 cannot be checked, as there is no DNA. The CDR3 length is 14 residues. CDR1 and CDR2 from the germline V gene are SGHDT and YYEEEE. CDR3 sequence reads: CASSNFGQGSGQFF.

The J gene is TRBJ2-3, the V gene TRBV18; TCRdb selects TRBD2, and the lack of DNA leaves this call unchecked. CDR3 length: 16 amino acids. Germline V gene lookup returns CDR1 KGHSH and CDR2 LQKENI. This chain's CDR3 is CASSPISGRTPDTQYF.

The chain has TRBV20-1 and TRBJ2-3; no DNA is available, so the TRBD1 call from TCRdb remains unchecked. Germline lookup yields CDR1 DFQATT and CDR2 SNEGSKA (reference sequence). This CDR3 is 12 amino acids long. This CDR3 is CSARPTTDTQYF.

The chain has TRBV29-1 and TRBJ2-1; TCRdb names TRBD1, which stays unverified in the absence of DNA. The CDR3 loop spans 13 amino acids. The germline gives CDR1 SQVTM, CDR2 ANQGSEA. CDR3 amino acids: CSVEPPGRNEQFF.

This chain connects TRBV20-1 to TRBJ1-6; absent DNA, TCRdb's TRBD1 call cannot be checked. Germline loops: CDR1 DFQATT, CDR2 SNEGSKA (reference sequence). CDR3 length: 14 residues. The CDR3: CSARTGGSWGALHF.

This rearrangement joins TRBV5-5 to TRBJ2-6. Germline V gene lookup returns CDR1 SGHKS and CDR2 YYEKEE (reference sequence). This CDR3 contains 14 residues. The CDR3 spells CASSLDSGANVLTF.

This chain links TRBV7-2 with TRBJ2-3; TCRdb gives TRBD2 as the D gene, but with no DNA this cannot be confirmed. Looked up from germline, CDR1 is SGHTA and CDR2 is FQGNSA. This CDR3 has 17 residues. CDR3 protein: CASSLTGLGIWADTQYF.

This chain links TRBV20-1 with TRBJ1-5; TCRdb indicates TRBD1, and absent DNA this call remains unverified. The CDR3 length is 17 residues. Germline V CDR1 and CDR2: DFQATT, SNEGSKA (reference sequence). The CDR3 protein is CSATSTGGGWSNQPQHF.

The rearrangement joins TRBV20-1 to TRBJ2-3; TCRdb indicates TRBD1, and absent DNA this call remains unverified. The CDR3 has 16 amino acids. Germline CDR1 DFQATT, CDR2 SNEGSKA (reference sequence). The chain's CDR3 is CSAPRGGALLGDTQYF.

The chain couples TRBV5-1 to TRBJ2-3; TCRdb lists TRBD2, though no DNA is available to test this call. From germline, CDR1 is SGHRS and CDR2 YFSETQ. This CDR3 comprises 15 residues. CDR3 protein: CASSLVASGMNTQYF.

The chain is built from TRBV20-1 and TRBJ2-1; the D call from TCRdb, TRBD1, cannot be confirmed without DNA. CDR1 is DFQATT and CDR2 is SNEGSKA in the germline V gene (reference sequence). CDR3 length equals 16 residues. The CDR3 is CSAPRRSGQVGNEQFF.

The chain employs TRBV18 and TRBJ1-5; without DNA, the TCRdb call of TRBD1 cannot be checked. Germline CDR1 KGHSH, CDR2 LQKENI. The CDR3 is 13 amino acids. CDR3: CASSPRGDQPQHF.

The CDR3 protein is CSAQRQAANTEAFF. The V and J genes are TRBV20-1 and TRBJ1-1. CDR3 length: 14 residues. The germline gives CDR1 DFQATT, CDR2 SNEGSKA (reference sequence).

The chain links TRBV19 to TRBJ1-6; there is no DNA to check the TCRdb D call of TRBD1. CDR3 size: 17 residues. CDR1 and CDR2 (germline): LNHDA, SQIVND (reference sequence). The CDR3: CASRDTGRVSYNSPLHF.

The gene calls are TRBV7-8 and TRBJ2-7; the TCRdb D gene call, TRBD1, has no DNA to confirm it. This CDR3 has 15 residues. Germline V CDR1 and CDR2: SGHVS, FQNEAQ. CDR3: CASSWGLTLSYEQYF. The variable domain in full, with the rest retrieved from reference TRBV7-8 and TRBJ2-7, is GAGVSQSPRYKVAKRGQDVALRCDPISGHVSLFWYQQALGQGPEFLTYFQNEAQLDKSGLPSDRFFAERPEGSVSTLKIQRTQQEDSAVYLCASSWGLTLSYEQYFGPGTRLTVT.

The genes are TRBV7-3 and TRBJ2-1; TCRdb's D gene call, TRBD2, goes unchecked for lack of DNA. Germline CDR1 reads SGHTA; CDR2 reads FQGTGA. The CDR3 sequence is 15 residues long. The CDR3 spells CASSFGAGESSEQFF.

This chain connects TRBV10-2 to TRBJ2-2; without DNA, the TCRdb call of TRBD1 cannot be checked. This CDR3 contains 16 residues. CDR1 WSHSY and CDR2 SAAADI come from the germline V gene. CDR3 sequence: CASSESWQGNTGELFF.

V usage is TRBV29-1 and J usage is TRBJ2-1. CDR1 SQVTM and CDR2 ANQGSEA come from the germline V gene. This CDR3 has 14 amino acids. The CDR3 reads CSVVKLSARGEQFF.

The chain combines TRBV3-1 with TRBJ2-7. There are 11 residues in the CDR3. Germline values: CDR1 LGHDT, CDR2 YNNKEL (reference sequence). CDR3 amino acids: CASSQAGEQYF.

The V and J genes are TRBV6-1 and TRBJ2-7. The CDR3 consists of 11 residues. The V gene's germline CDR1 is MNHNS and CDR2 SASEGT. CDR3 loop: CAGATTYEQYF.

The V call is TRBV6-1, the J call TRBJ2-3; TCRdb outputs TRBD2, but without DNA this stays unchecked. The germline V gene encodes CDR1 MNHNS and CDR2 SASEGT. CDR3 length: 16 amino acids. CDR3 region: CASSPIVGASTDTQYF.

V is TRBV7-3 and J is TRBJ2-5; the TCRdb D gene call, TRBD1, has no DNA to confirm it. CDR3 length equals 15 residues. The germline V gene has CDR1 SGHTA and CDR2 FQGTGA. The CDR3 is CASSLTGTGVDDQYF.

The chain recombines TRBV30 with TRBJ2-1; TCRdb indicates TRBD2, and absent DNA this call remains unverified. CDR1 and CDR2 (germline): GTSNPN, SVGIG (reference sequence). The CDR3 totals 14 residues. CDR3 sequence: CAWSRTSGTTMMFF.

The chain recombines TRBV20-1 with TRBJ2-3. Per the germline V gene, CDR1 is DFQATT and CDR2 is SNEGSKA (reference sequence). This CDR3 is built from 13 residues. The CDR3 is CSEASGSTDTQYF.

This CDR3 reads CASTSHHGGSGNTIYF. V and J are TRBV12-3 or TRBV12-4 and TRBJ1-3. The CDR3 runs 16 residues.

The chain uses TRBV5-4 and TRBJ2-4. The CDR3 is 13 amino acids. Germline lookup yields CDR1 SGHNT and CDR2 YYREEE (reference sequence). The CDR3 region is CASSLGEQNIQYF.

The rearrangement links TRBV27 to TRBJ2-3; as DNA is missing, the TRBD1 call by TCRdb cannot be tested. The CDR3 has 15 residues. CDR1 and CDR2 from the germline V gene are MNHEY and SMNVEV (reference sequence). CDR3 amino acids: CASSRTGTYTDTQYF.

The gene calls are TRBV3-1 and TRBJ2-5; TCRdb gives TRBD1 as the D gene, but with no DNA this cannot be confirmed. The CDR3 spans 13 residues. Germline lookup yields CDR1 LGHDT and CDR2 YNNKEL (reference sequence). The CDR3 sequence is CASTRGVKETQYF.